This TCR beta chain was found in a study of T cells after yellow fever vaccination. Background on the study: Some fractions had low cell numbers, and these were prepared with SMART-Seq v4 Ultra Low Input.

The length of the CDR3 is 15 residues. The J segment lost 4 bases and the V segment lost 6 bases, leaving 9 bases of the junction unmatched. Germline CDR1 reads MNHNS; CDR2 reads SASEGT. Production of TCR cDNA was by 5'RACE template switching, which also added a universal primer site and UMIs. One entry per CDR3 protein, called by TCRdb with MiXCR from the 5' RACE reads. Of fewer than 650,000 distinct CDR3 sequences in the sample, 20% to 25% were seen once. At least ten counts were recorded for this clonotype. This TCR derives from a man between 18 and 35 years old who received the YFV17D yellow fever vaccine. V and J are TRBV6-1 and TRBJ2-5; 9 positions agree with TRBD1. The sequencing used PBMCs, collected roughly 20 days after the first yellow fever vaccination. The CDR3 DNA is TGTGCCAGCAGACCTGGGACAGGGCCGTTAGAGACCCAGTACTTC. Translating gives CASRPGTGPLETQYF.